This T cell receptor beta chain derives from a study of siplizumab effects on memory and regulatory T cells. Whole-study results and caveats: Left unconfirmed was the suppressive function of proliferating Tregs from siplizumab cultures.

The repertoire was sequenced with immunoSEQ multiplex PCR; TCRdb's copy has only in-frame clones and lacks some. Here the sample spans about 72,000 clones, about 89% being singletons. Trimming shortened V by 11 bases and J by 3 bases, and 16 bases separated the two germline ends. The germline gives CDR1 SNHLY, CDR2 FYNNEI. The CDR3 length is 13 residues. Details on this clone: What it binds is not known.

The sequence came from a human donor in good health. Sequenced sample: CD8+ T cells sorted from blood. V gene TRBV2 combines with J gene TRBJ1-2; D is perhaps TRBD1 (5 bases). In DNA form, the CDR3 reads TGTGCCCGCCGCAGGGAGCAGGACTATGGCTACACCTTC. Protein: CARRREQDYGYTF. Full variable domain (outside the CDR3, taken from reference TRBV2 and TRBJ1-2): EPEVTQTPSHQVTQMGQEVILRCVPISNHLYFYWYRQILGQKVEFLVSFYNNEISEKSEIFDDQFSVERPDGSNFTLKIRSTKLEDSAMYFCARRREQDYGYTFGSGTRLTVV.